This T cell receptor (beta chain) was profiled in a study of blood T cell repertoires in COVID-19 (TCRdb year 2020). For context, the study as a whole: Collaborator samples came from the United States, Italy and Spain and covered acute and convalescent phases of COVID-19. Subjects who had been exposed to COVID-19, were actively infected with it, or had recovered from it provided the deeply sampled blood TCRbeta repertoires that made up the dataset. The repertoires were released in a freely available public database intended as a resource for research on the immune response to SARS-CoV-2. The prospective study material was composed of cDNA or gDNA derived from T cells, B-cell-depleted T cells, or PBMCs. Where available, HLA class I and class II types were taken from metadata supplied by the sample provider and were not determined by assay-based typing. Nearly every sample came with metadata listing a de-identified subject ID, COVID-19 status, age in years and sex. Samples were obtained from the ongoing ImmuneRACE study (first 160 participants) and from over 1,000 subjects provided by 6 global collaborators. Findings and caveats that apply to the study as a whole: The amount of clinical and demographic metadata varied by source and participant and was provided uncurated.

In regard to this clone: The antigen it recognizes is unknown. The input lacks base qualities; no much larger clone sits a single base away.

The collaborating institutions used their own protocols to collect whole blood in K2EDTA tubes. Collaborator samples were shipped for TCRbeta analysis as frozen whole blood, isolated PBMCs, or DNA extracted from either sample type. The immunoSEQ Assay, a bias-controlled multiplex PCR, was used to amplify TCRbeta CDR3 regions from genomic DNA. The original methods were these. The number of nucleated cells in each sample was estimated from the amplification of reference gene primers within the assay. To quantify the absolute abundance of each unique TCRbeta CDR3 rearrangement, sequence reads were collapsed and filtered. Productive Simpson clonality was computed per sample as the square root of Simpson's diversity index over productive rearrangements. TCRdb stores this immuneACCESS table with in-frame sequences only. Part of the clones is absent; in the studies checked, under half of the shortfall reflects unresolved V genes, and no reason is known for the rest. From that table come the V and J calls and clone size; the DNA was used to work out D and trimming. Here the sample has 300,000 to 450,000 clones; around 85% occur a single time. Clones ranked in the top ten supply roughly 3.9% of the sample.

Based on the germline V gene (reference sequence), the CDR1 and CDR2 sequences are SGHNT and YYREEE. Deletion took 4 bases off V and 5 bases off J, with a span of 15 bases between the germline ends. From cysteine to phenylalanine, the CDR3 is 14 amino acids long. The retained sequence is limited to the CDR3, 42 bases, with the frame set at the first base. This clonotype originated in a woman between 18 and 29 years old with acute or convalescent COVID-19. Sequencing was performed on peripheral blood. The chain couples TRBV5-4 to TRBJ2-5; tentative D gene TRBD2, with 5 bases matching. The CDR3 is CASSPTAQRETQYF. The DNA sequence is as follows: TGTGCCAGCAGCCCGACTGCCCAGCGGGAGACCCAGTACTTC.